This entry concerns a single TCR beta chain. Its antigen is undetermined. The data stem from a study of blood T cells in healthy people across ages. This CDR3 region has 16 residues. Trimming took off 4 bases at V and 2 bases at J, with 17 bases between the two ends. Study-wide points: The study lacked donor CMV status, which possibly confounded expanded clonotype changes. No conclusive comparison of naive versus antigen-experienced cells was possible with unsorted PBMCs. Those diversity estimates obtained from one million T cells were thought to be underestimates.

With a J-beta primer mix and a sample-barcoded 5' primer, a second PCR ran 7 to 11 cycles. Each cDNA molecule was tagged by a template-switch adaptor that had 12 random nucleotides. TCRdb passed the 5' RACE reads through MiXCR, listing each CDR3 protein once. The sample has around 1,700,000 distinct CDR3 sequences, roughly 27% seen once. The chain recombines TRBV12-3 or TRBV12-4 with TRBJ1-1; weak D call: TRBD1 (6 bases). The specimen was blood. The receptor comes from a woman younger than 45 in good health. The CDR3: CASSSDLRGGNTEAFF. CDR3 coding DNA: TGTGCCAGCAGTTCCGATCTCAGGGGTGGTAACACTGAAGCTTTCTTT.